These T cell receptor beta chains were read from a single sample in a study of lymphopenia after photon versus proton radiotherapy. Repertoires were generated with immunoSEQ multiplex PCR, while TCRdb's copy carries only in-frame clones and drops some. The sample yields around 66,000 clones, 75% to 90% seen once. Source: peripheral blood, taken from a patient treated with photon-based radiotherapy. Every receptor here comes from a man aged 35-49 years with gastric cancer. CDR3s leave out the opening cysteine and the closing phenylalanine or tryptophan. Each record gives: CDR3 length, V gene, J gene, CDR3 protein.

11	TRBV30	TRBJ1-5	AWSVAGDQPQH
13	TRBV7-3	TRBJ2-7	ASSLFQGSNYEQY
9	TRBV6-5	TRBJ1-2	ASRRQGGYT
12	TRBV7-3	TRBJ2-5	ASSPTGQEETQY
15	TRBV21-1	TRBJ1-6	ANRIWDSRSYNSPLH
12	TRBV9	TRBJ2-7	ASSKGQGTYEQY
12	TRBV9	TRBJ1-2	ASSPSPSGNGYT
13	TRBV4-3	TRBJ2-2	ASSQGRLNTGELF
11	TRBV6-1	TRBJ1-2	ASSETGDYGYT
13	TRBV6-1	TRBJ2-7	ASSELYGSSYEQY
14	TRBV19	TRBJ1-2	ASSTLAQGGDYGYT
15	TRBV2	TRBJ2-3	ASSSGGGTLRADTQY
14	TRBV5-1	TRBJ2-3	ASSLGGTRGTDTQY
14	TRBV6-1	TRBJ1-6	ASSEDLGQGNSPLH
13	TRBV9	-	ASSSRSDSTYEQY
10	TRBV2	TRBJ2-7	ASSESSYEQY
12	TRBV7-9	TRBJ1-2	ASSFRDRAYGYT
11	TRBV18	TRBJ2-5	ASSRAGLETQY
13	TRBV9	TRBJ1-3	ASSVRGGYGNTIY
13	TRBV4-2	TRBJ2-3	ASSGGGAGEDTQY
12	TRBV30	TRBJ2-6	AWSGGAGANVLT
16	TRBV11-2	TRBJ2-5	ASSLAPRGGGQQETQY
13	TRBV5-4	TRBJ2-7	ASSPRLGGPYEQY
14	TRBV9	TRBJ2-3	ASSLSGGGPTDTQY
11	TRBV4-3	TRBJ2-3	ASSQDREYTQY
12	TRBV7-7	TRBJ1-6	ASSSGTGDSPLH
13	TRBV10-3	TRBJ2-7	AISDLALAGGEQY
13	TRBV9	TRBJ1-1	ASSPPGTANTEAF
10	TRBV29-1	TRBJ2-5	SADRGPETQY
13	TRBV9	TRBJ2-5	ASSRRQGLQETQY
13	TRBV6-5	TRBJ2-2	ASSYSSGRAGELF
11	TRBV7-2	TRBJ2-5	ASSPDRRETQY
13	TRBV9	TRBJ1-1	ASSPWGGLNTEAF
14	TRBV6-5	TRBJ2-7	ASSYRSAGTYAEQY
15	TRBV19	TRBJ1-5	ASSIVQVGDSNQPQH
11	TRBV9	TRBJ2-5	ASSLRQGETQY
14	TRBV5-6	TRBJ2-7	ASSSVPGQGMGEQY
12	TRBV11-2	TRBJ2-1	ASRRGGSYNEQF
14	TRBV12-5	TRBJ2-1	ASGPGWGGSYNEQF
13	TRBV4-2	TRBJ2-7	ASSQEAGGPYEQY
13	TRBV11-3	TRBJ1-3	ASSFAPLGGNTIY
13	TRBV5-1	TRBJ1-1	ASSSGQGRDTEAF